A selection of T cell receptor beta chains follows, all from one sample in a study of Ad26.COV2.S vaccination and SARS-CoV-2 variants. Some clones are missing from TCRdb's copy, which holds only in-frame ones; the method was immunoSEQ multiplex PCR. In the table there are around 450,000 clones, over 75% of which are singletons. The source was peripheral blood, collected in a trial of Ad26.COV2.S vaccine versus placebo. Source of these receptors: a person between 18 and 60 years old who received the Ad26.COV2.S COVID-19 vaccine or a placebo. Each CDR3 is given with its conserved first and last residue. Each record gives: clone size, V gene, J gene, D gene, CDR3 protein, CDR3 DNA. A D gene is named only where the DNA matches it firmly. Size is stated for part of the rows, as once, few or many counts, or as a class when the clone is expanded.

size: -
V: TRBV28
J: TRBJ1-1
D: -
CDR3: CASSEHSGGGTEAFF
DNA: TGTGCCAGCAGTGAGCACTCCGGGGGCGGTACTGAAGCTTTCTTT

size: -
V: TRBV7-2
J: TRBJ2-3
D: -
CDR3: CASSLSRDTADTQYF
DNA: TGTGCCAGCAGCTTGTCCCGGGACACCGCAGATACGCAGTATTTT

size: -
V: TRBV28
J: TRBJ2-1
D: -
CDR3: CASSPQDRHNEQFF
DNA: TGTGCCAGCAGTCCGCAGGACAGACACAATGAGCAGTTCTTC

size: -
V: TRBV3-1/TRBV3-2
J: TRBJ2-3
D: -
CDR3: CASSPGPTRGTDTQYF
DNA: TGTGCCAGCAGCCCAGGCCCTACGCGAGGCACAGATACGCAGTATTTT

size: -
V: TRBV4-3
J: TRBJ2-7
D: -
CDR3: CASSQDRQGIFYEQYF
DNA: TGCGCCAGCAGCCAAGATCGGCAGGGAATCTTCTACGAGCAGTACTTC

size: -
V: TRBV6-5
J: TRBJ1-6
D: -
CDR3: CASSLYGDSPLHF
DNA: TGTGCCAGCAGCCTCTACGGAGATTCACCCCTCCACTTT

size: -
V: TRBV12-3/TRBV12-4
J: TRBJ1-5
D: -
CDR3: CASSIHGQPQHF
DNA: TGTGCCAGCAGTATCCATGGCCAGCCCCAGCATTTT

size: -
V: TRBV6-5
J: TRBJ2-7
D: TRBD1
CDR3: CASQGVSAEQYF
DNA: TGTGCCAGCCAGGGGGTATCCGCCGAGCAGTACTTC

size: -
V: TRBV28
J: TRBJ1-2
D: -
CDR3: CASSFYNYGYTF
DNA: TGTGCCAGCAGTTTCTATAACTATGGCTACACCTTC

size: -
V: TRBV28
J: TRBJ1-2
D: TRBD1
CDR3: CASSFVQGAGGYTF
DNA: TGTGCCAGCAGTTTTGTACAGGGGGCTGGAGGCTACACCTTC

size: -
V: TRBV9
J: TRBJ2-7
D: -
CDR3: CASSGDGYEQYF
DNA: TGTGCCAGCAGTGGGGACGGCTACGAGCAGTACTTC

size: few
V: TRBV7-2
J: TRBJ2-5
D: TRBD1
CDR3: CASSSTPGQGVTQYF
DNA: TGTGCCAGCAGCTCGACCCCGGGACAGGGTGTGACCCAGTACTTC

size: few
V: TRBV29-1
J: TRBJ2-7
D: TRBD1
CDR3: CSVEGTGTYEQYF
DNA: TGCAGCGTTGAAGGGACAGGGACCTACGAGCAGTACTTC

size: -
V: TRBV21-1
J: TRBJ2-3
D: -
CDR3: CASRRDRLNTDTQYF
DNA: TGTGCCAGCAGACGGGACAGGCTAAACACAGATACGCAGTATTTT

size: -
V: TRBV28
J: TRBJ2-1
D: TRBD1
CDR3: CASSLSGQGVDNEQFF
DNA: TGTGCCAGCAGTTTAAGCGGACAGGGGGTCGACAATGAGCAGTTCTTC

size: -
V: TRBV18
J: TRBJ2-2
D: TRBD1
CDR3: CASSRGQGAIGELFF
DNA: TGTGCCAGCTCACGGGGACAGGGGGCCATCGGGGAGCTGTTTTTT

size: -
V: TRBV30
J: TRBJ2-2
D: -
CDR3: CAWSVLAATGELFF
DNA: TGTGCCTGGAGTGTATTAGCGGCCACCGGGGAGCTGTTTTTT

size: -
V: TRBV11-2
J: TRBJ2-2
D: -
CDR3: CASSFGLRRPTGELFF
DNA: TGTGCCAGCAGCTTCGGACTCCGCCGGCCCACCGGGGAGCTGTTTTTT

size: -
V: TRBV7-3
J: TRBJ2-1
D: TRBD2
CDR3: CASSSTSGLAPSNEQFF
DNA: TGTGCCAGCAGCTCCACTTCGGGACTAGCACCCTCCAATGAGCAGTTCTTC

size: once
V: TRBV5-1
J: TRBJ2-1
D: TRBD1
CDR3: CASSFGQGLYNEQFF
DNA: TGCGCCAGCAGCTTTGGACAGGGCCTCTACAATGAGCAGTTCTTC

size: -
V: TRBV4-3
J: TRBJ2-1
D: TRBD1
CDR3: CASSQGPGQELFF
DNA: TGCGCCAGCAGCCAAGGGCCGGGACAGGAGTTATTCTTC

size: -
V: TRBV4-2
J: TRBJ2-7
D: -
CDR3: CASSPAVRPFEQYF
DNA: TGTGCCAGCAGTCCGGCAGTGAGGCCTTTCGAGCAGTACTTC

size: -
V: TRBV5-1
J: TRBJ2-5
D: TRBD2
CDR3: CASSQSGGFGETQYF
DNA: TGCGCCAGCAGCCAGTCGGGGGGTTTTGGGGAGACCCAGTACTTC